The clone carrying this T cell receptor (beta chain) was observed at least ten times. Its antigen is still unknown. TCRdb passed the 5' RACE reads through MiXCR, listing each CDR3 protein once. The sample records more than 650,000 distinct CDR3 sequences, approximately 12% being singletons. The data derive from a study of CD8 T cells in ankylosing spondylitis. Germline V gene data show CDR1 as DFQATT and CDR2 as SNEGSKA (reference sequence). The CDR3 has 12 residues. V was clipped by 3 bases and J by 8 bases, with 10 bases between them. Study results and caveats: Apparently characteristic of ankylosing spondylitis blood was a TCR beta motif (roughly eight highly homologous variants).

The receptor's source is a male donor with ankylosing spondylitis. Sequencing was carried out using blood, either unsorted or a sorted T cell fraction (not recorded which). This chain links TRBV20-1 with TRBJ1-4; D ambiguous. Written as DNA, the CDR3 is TGCAGTGCTAGGAACCGGAGGGAAAAACTGTTTTTT. As protein: CSARNRREKLFF.